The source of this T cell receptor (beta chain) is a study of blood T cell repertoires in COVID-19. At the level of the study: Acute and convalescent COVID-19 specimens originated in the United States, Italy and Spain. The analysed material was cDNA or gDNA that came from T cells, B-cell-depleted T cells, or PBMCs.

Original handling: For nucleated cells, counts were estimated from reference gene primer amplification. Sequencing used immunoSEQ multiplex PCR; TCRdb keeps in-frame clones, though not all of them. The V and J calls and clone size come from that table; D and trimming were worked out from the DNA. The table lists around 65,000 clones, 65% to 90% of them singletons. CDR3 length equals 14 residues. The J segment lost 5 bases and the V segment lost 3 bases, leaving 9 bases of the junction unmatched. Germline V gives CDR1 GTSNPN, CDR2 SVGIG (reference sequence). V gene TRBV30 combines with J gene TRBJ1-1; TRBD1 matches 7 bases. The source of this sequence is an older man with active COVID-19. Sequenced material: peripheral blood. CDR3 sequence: CAWSLGQAKTEAFF. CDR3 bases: TGTGCCTGGAGCCTTGGACAGGCGAAGACTGAAGCTTTCTTT.